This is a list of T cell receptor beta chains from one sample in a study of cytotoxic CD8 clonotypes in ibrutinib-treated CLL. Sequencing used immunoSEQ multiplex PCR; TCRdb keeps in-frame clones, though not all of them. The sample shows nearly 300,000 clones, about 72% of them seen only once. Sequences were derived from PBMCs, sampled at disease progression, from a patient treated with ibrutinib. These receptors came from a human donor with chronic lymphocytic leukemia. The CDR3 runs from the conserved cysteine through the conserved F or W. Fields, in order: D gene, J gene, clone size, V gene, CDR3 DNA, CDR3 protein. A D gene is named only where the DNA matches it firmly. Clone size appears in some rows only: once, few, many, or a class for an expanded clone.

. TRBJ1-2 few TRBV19 TGTGCCAGTAGTATTAGCGTCGGGAAACTCTATGGCTACACCTTC CASSISVGKLYGYTF
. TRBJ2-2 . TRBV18 TGTGCCAGCTCACCACCCAAAGGGGTAGACACCGGGGAGCTGTTTTTT CASSPPKGVDTGELFF
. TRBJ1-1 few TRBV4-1 TGCGCCAGCAGCCCCAGGACAGAGGGAACTGAAGCTTTCTTT CASSPRTEGTEAFF
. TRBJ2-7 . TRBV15 TGTGCCACCAGCAGAGATAGGAACTCCTGGGGTTACGAGCAGTACTTC CATSRDRNSWGYEQYF
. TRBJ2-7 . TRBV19 TGTGCCAGTAGTCCCTCTGCAGGGGCACGGTACGAGCAGTACTTC CASSPSAGARYEQYF
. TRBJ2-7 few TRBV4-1 TGCGCCAGCAGCCAAGATAAGGTAGAGTGGAGCGAGCAGTACTTC CASSQDKVEWSEQYF
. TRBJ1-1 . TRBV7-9 TGTGCCAGCAGCTTAATCCCACGGGTTGGCACTGAAGCTTTCTTT CASSLIPRVGTEAFF
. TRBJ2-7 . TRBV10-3 TGTGCCATCAGTGTTAGCTCGGGGGCAAGCAGGAACGAGCAGTACTTC CAISVSSGASRNEQYF
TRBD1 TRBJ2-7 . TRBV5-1 TGCGCCAGCAGCGAACGGACAGGGGTGGGCGAGCAGTACTTC CASSERTGVGEQYF
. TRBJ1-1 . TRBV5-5 TGTGCCAGCAGCTTCTCCGAAACTGAAGCTTTCTTT CASSFSETEAFF